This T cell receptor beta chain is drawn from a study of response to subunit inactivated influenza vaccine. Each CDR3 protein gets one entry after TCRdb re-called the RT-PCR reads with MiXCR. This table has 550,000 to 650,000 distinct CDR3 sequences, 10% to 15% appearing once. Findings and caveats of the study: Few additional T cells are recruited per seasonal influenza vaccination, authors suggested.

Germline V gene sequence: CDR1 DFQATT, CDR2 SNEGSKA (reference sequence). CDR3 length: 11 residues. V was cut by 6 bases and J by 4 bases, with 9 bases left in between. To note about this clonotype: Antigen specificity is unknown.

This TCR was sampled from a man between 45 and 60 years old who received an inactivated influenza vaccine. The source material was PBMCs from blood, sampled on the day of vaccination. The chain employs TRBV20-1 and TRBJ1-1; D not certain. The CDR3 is CSAAGSTEAFF. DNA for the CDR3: TGCAGTGCCGCCGGGAGCACTGAAGCTTTCTTT.